This TCR beta chain came from a study of CD8 T cells in ankylosing spondylitis. V dropped 4 bases and J dropped 6; count of bases not matched to a gene: 15. The CDR3 totals 17 residues. Germline V gene data show CDR1 as DFQATT and CDR2 as SNEGSKA (reference sequence). Overall study findings and caveats: A motif of 8 or 9 highly homologous TCR beta variants was seen as apparently characteristic of ankylosing spondylitis blood.

TCRdb ran MiXCR on the 5' RACE reads and lists one entry per CDR3 protein. The sample contains over 150,000 distinct CDR3 sequences, 13% of which appear only once. Turning to this clonotype: What it binds is not known.

The TCR was taken from a male donor with ankylosing spondylitis or in good health (not recorded which). The sequenced sample was blood, either unsorted or a sorted T cell fraction (not recorded which). The chain carries TRBV20-1 and TRBJ2-1; 10 positions match TRBD2. CDR3 residues: CSAIAGGMSGRANEQFF. The CDR3 DNA reads TGCAGTGCTATAGCAGGGGGGATGAGCGGGAGGGCCAATGAGCAGTTCTTC.